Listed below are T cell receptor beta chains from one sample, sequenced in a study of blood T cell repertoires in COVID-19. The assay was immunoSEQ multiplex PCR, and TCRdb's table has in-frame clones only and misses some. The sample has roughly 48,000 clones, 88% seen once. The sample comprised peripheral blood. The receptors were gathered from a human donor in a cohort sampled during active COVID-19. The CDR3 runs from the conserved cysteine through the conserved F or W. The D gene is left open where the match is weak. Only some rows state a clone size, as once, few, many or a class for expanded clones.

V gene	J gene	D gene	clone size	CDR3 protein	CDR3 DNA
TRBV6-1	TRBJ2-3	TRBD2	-	CASSEWRGGTDTQYF	TGTGCCAGCAGTGAATGGCGGGGGGGCACAGATACGCAGTATTTT
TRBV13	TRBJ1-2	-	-	CASSLEGILGRGDYGYTF	TGTGCCAGCAGCTTAGAGGGGATCCTCGGGAGAGGGGACTATGGCTACACCTTC
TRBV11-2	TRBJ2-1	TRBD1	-	CASSQRDSYNEQFF	TGTGCCAGCAGCCAACGGGACAGCTACAATGAGCAGTTCTTC
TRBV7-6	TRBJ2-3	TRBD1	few	CASSSGQGLADTQYF	TGTGCCAGCAGCTCCGGACAGGGATTGGCAGATACGCAGTATTTT
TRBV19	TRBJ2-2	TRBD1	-	CASSRRTGRYTGELFF	TGTGCCAGTAGTAGGCGGACAGGGCGTTACACCGGGGAGCTGTTTTTT
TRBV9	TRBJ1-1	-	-	CASSVGNPIENTEAFF	TGTGCCAGCAGCGTAGGAAATCCGATAGAAAACACTGAAGCTTTCTTT
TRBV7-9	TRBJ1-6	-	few	CASSLDYPVNSPLHF	TGTGCCAGCAGCTTAGACTACCCGGTTAATTCACCCCTCCACTTT
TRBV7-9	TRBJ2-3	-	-	CASSLAGTTPDTQYF	TGTGCCAGCAGCTTAGCGGGGACAACTCCAGATACGCAGTATTTT
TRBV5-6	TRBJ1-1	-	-	CASSLELTATEAFF	TGTGCCAGCAGCTTGGAATTGACAGCCACTGAAGCTTTCTTT
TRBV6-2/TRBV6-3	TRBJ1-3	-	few	CASSYSGHVGNTIYF	TGTGCCAGCAGTTACTCTGGCCACGTCGGAAACACCATATATTTT
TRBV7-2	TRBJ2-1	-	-	CASSFEGNEQFF	TGTGCCAGCAGCTTTGAGGGCAATGAGCAGTTCTTC
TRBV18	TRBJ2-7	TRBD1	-	CASSPLTGPLSYEQYF	TGTGCCAGCTCACCACTGACAGGGCCGTTATCCTACGAGCAGTACTTC
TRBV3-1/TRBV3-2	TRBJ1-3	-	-	CASSQANRRGNTIYF	TGTGCCAGCAGCCAAGCCAACAGGCGGGGAAACACCATATATTTT
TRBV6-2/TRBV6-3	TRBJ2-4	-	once	CASSYIRPEAKNIQYF	TGTGCCAGCAGTTACATCCGCCCCGAGGCCAAAAACATTCAGTACTTC
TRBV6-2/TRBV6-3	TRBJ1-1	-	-	CASSYSQGGLNTEAFF	TGTGCCAGCAGTTACTCCCAAGGGGGTTTGAACACTGAAGCTTTCTTT
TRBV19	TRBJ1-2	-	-	CATMTGRYGYTF	TGTGCCACTATGACAGGTCGATATGGCTACACCTTC
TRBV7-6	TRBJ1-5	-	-	CASSLGGASQPQHF	TGTGCCAGCAGCCTGGGGGGGGCAAGTCAGCCCCAGCATTTT
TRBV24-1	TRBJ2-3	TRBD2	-	CATAAGGASTDTQYF	TGTGCCACCGCAGCGGGGGGTGCTAGCACAGATACGCAGTATTTT
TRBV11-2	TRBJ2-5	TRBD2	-	CASSPLTSGQETQYF	TGTGCCAGCAGCCCGCTCACTAGCGGCCAAGAGACCCAGTACTTC
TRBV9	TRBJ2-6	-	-	CASSAQGGGANVLTF	TGTGCCAGCAGCGCACAGGGCGGTGGGGCCAACGTCCTGACTTTC
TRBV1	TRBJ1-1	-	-	CTSSHRQGAPLAVVDTEAFF	TGCACCAGCAGCCACCGACAGGGGGCGCCCCTTGCGGTTGTGGACACTGAAGCTTTCTTT
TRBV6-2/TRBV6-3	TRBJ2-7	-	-	CASSSLQGYEQYF	TGTGCCAGCAGTTCCCTACAGGGCTACGAGCAGTACTTC
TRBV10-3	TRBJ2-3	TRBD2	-	CAIRGTSGGQTDTQYF	TGTGCCATCAGGGGGACTAGCGGGGGGCAAACAGATACGCAGTATTTT
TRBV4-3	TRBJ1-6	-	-	CASSQDQALNSPLHF	TGCGCCAGCAGCCAAGATCAGGCCCTAAATTCACCCCTCCACTTT
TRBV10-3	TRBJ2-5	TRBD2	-	CATESSGGGETQYF	TGTGCCACCGAGTCGAGCGGGGGAGGAGAGACCCAGTACTTC
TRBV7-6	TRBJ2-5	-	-	CASSLASSGTQYF	TGTGCCAGCAGCTTAGCTTCATCAGGGACCCAGTACTTC
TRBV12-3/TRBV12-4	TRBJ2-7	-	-	CASSLWGVSEQYF	TGTGCCAGCAGTTTGTGGGGGGTCTCCGAGCAGTACTTC
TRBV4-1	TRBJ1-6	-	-	CASSQEPGPSPLHF	TGCGCCAGCAGCCAAGAACCCGGTCCTTCACCCCTCCACTTT
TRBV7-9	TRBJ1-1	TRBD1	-	CASSLAEGAGEAFF	TGTGCCAGCAGCTTAGCTGAGGGGGCGGGTGAAGCTTTCTTT
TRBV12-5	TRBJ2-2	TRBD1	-	CASGQDRVSTGELFF	TGTGCTAGTGGTCAGGACAGGGTCAGCACCGGGGAGCTGTTTTTT
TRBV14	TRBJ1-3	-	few	CASSLDNRGNTIYF	TGTGCCAGCAGCCTCGACAACCGAGGAAACACCATATATTTT
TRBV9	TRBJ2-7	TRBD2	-	CASSRGGDSYEQYF	TGTGCCAGCAGCAGGGGAGGGGATTCTTACGAGCAGTACTTC
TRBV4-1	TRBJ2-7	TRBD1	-	CASSQEGQGTYEQYF	TGCGCCAGCAGCCAAGAGGGACAGGGCACCTACGAGCAGTACTTC
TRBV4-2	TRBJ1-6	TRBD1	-	CASSRPDRVGHSPLHF	TGTGCCAGCAGCCGCCCCGACAGGGTTGGCCATTCACCCCTCCACTTT
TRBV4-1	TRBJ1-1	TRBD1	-	CASSRADRTEAFF	TGCGCCAGCAGCCGTGCGGACAGGACTGAAGCTTTCTTT
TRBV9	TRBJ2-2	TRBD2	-	CASSVELAGGHGTGELFF	TGTGCCAGCAGCGTAGAACTAGCGGGGGGGCATGGCACCGGGGAGCTGTTTTTT
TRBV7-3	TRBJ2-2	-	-	CASSLGSANTGELFF	TGTGCCAGCAGCCTCGGGAGCGCGAACACCGGGGAGCTGTTTTTT
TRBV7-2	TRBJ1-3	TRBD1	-	CASSTWDRTGNTIYF	TGTGCCAGCAGCACCTGGGACAGGACTGGAAACACCATATATTTT
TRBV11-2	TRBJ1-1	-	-	CASSLGLRGVDAFF	TGTGCCAGCAGCTTAGGCCTGCGGGGGGTAGATGCTTTCTTT
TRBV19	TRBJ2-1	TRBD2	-	CASRPARGRGGNEQFF	TGTGCCAGTAGACCGGCACGGGGGCGGGGGGGCAATGAGCAGTTCTTC
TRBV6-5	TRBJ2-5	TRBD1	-	CASGAETGHQETQYF	TGTGCCAGCGGAGCGGAGACAGGGCATCAAGAGACCCAGTACTTC
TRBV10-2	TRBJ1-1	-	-	CASSEGGSEAFF	TGCGCCAGCAGTGAGGGAGGGTCTGAAGCTTTCTTT
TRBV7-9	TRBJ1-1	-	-	CASSLVGDTEAFF	TGTGCCAGCAGCTTAGTAGGGGACACTGAAGCTTTCTTT
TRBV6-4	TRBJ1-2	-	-	CASTQDAGGYGYTF	TGTGCCAGCACCCAAGACGCGGGAGGCTATGGCTACACCTTC
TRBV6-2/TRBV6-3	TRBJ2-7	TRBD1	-	CASSSQGAAYEQYF	TGTGCCAGCAGTTCACAGGGGGCAGCCTACGAGCAGTACTTC
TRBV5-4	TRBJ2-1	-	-	CASSSTSRNEQFF	TGTGCCAGCAGCTCGACCTCTAGGAATGAGCAGTTCTTC
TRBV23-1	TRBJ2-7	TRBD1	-	CASSQPDRGNRSHEQYF	TGCGCCAGCAGTCAGCCGGACAGGGGGAACAGGTCCCACGAGCAGTACTTC
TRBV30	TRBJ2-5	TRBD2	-	CASGTSGAQETQYF	TGTGCCTCCGGGACTAGCGGGGCACAAGAGACCCAGTACTTC
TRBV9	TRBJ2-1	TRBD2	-	CASRSTSGGAGEQFF	TGTGCCAGCAGGTCAACTAGCGGGGGGGCCGGTGAGCAGTTCTTC
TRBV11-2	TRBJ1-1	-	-	CASSLGAGVTEAFF	TGTGCCAGCAGCTTAGGGGCCGGCGTCACTGAAGCTTTCTTT
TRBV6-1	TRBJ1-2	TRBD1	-	CASSEGTGSPWGYTF	TGTGCCAGCAGTGAAGGGACAGGGTCGCCATGGGGCTACACCTTC
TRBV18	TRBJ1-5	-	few	CASSAGVGNQPQHF	TGTGCCAGCTCCGCAGGGGTGGGCAATCAGCCCCAGCATTTT
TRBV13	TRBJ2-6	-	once	CASGGILHSGANVLTF	TGTGCCAGCGGGGGGATTCTACACTCTGGGGCCAACGTCCTGACTTTC
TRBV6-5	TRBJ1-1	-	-	CASSSLTEAFF	TGTGCCAGCAGTTCGTTAACTGAAGCTTTCTTT
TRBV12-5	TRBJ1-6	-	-	CASGLGTVASSYNSPLHF	TGTGCTAGTGGTTTGGGGACAGTTGCAAGCTCCTATAATTCACCCCTCCACTTT
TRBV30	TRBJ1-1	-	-	CACRAFMNTEAFF	TGTGCCTGCAGGGCCTTCATGAACACTGAAGCTTTCTTT
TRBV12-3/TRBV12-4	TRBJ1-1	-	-	CATRSRSITEAFF	TGTGCCACTCGAAGCAGGTCGATAACTGAAGCTTTCTTT
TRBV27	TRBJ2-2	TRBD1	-	CASRAGTGGSGELFF	TGTGCCAGCAGGGCCGGGACAGGGGGCTCCGGGGAGCTGTTTTTT
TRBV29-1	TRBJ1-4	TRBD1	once	CSVMQGTATNEKLFF	TGCAGCGTGATGCAGGGGACAGCAACTAATGAAAAACTGTTTTTT